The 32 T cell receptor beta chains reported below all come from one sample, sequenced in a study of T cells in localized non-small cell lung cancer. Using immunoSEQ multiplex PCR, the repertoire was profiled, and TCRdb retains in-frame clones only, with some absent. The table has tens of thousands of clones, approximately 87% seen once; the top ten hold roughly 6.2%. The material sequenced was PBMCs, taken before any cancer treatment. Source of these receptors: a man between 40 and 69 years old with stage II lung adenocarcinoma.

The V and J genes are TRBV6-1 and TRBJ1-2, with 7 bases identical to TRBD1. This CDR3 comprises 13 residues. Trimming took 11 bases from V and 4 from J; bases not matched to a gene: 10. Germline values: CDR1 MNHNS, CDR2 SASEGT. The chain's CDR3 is CAGKTGIGYGYTF. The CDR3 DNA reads TGTGCCGGCAAGACAGGGATTGGCTATGGCTACACCTTC.

The CDR3 here is CASDWSRSGNTIYF. In DNA, the CDR3 is TGCGCCAGCGATTGGAGTCGCTCTGGAAACACCATATATTTT. J is TRBJ1-3 and V is TRBV5-1; D gene unclear. The CDR3 length is 14 residues. Germline lookup yields CDR1 SGHRS and CDR2 YFSETQ. Deletions cut 7 bases from V and 0 bases from J, with 11 bases between.

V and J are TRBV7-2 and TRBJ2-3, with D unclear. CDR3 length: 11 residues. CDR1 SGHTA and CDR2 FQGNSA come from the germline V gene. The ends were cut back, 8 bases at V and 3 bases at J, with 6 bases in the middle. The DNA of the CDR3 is TGTGCCAGCCGAATGACAGATACGCAGTATTTT. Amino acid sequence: CASRMTDTQYF.

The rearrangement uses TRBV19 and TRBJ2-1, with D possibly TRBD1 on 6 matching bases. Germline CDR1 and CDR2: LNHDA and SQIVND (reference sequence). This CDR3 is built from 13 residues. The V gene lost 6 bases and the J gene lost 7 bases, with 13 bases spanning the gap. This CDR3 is CASRPHRENEQFF. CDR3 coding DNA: TGTGCCAGTAGACCCCACAGGGAGAATGAGCAGTTCTTC.

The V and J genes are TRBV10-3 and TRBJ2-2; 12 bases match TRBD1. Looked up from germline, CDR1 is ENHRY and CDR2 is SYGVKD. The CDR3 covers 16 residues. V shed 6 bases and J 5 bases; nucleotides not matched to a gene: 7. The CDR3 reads CAISSGQGAGTGELFF. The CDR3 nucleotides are TGTGCCATCAGCTCGGGACAGGGGGCGGGTACCGGGGAGCTGTTTTTT.

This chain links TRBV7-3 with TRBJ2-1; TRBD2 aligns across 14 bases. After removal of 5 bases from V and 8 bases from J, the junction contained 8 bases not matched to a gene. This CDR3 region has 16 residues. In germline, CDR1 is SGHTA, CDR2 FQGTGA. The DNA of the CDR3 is TGTGCCAGCAGCCGCGGACTAGCGGGGGGCCCGGATGAGCAGTTCTTC. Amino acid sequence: CASSRGLAGGPDEQFF.

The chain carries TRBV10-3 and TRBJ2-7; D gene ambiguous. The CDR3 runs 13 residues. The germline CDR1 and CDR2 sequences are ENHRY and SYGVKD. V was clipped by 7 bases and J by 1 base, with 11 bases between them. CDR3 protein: CAINDGGSYEQYF. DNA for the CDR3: TGTGCCATCAATGACGGTGGATCCTACGAGCAGTACTTC.

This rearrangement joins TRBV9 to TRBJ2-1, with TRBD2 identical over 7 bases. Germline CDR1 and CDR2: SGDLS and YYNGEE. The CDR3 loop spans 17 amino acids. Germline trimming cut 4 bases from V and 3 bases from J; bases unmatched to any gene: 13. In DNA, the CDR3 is TGTGCCAGCAGCACGAGAAGGAGCGGGGATGTCTACAATGAGCAGTTCTTC. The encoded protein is CASSTRRSGDVYNEQFF.

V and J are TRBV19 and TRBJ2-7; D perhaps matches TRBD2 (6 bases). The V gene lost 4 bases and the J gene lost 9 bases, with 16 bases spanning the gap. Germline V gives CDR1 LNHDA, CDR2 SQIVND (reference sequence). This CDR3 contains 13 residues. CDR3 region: CASSNRLVGVQYF. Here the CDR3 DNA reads TGTGCCAGTAGTAATCGACTAGTCGGGGTGCAGTACTTC.

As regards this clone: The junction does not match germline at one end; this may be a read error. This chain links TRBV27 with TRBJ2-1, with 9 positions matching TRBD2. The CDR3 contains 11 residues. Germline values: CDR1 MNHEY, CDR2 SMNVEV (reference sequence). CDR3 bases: TGTGCCAGCAGTTTGGGACTAGCAAGAGTCTTC. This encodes CASSLGLARVF.

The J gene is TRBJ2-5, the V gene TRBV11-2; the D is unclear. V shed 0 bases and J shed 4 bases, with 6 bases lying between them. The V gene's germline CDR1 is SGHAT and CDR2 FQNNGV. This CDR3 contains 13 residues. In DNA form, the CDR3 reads TGTGCCAGCAGCTTAGATTCGGGAGAGACCCAGTACTTC. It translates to CASSLDSGETQYF.

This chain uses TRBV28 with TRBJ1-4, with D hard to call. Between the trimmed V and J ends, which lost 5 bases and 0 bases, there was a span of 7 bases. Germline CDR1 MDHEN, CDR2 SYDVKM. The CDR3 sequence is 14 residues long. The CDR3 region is CASSRSTTNEKLFF. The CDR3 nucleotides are TGTGCCAGCAGTCGTAGTACAACTAATGAAAAACTGTTTTTT.

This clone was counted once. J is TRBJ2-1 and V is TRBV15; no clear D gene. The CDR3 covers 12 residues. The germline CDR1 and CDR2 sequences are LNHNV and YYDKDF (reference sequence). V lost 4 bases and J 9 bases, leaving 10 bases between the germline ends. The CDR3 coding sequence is TGTGCCACCAGCATACAGCCCAGTGAGCAGTTCTTC. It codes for CATSIQPSEQFF.

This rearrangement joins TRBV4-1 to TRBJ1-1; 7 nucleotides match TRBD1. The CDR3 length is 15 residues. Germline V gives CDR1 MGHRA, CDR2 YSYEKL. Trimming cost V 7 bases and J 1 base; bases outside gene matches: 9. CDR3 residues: CASTPVGTANTEAFF. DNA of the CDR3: TGCGCCAGCACCCCCGTGGGGACAGCGAACACTGAAGCTTTCTTT.

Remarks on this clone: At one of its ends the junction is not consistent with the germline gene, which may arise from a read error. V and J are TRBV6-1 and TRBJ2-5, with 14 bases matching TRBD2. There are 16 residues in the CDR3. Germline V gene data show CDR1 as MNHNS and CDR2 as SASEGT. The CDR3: CASSEVGLAGEETQYF. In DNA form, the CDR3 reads TGTGCCAGCAGCGAAGTGGGACTAGCGGGAGAAGAGACCCAGTACTTC.

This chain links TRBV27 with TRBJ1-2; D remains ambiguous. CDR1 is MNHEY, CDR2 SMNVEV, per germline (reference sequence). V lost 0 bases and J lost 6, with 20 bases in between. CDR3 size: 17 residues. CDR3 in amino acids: CASSLSLGLSGRNGYTF. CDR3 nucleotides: TGTGCCAGCAGTTTATCCCTGGGCCTATCGGGTAGGAATGGCTACACCTTC.

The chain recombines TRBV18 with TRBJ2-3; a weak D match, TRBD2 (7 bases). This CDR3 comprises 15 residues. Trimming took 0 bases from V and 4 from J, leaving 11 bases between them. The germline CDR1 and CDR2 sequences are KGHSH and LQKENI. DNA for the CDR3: TGTGCCAGCTCACCACCCGGAGGGGGGGCAGATACGCAGTATTTT. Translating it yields CASSPPGGGADTQYF.

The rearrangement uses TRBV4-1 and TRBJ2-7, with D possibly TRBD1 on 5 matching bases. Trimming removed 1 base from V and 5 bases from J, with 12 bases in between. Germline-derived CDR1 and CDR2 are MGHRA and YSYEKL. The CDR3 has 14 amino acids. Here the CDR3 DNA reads TGCGCCAGCAGCCAAGGGGGCGGTCGTGACGAGCAGTACTTC. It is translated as CASSQGGGRDEQYF.

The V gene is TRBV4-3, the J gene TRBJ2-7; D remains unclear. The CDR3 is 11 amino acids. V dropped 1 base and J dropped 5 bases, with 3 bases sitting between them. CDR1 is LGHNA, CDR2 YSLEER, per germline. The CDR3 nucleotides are TGCGCCAGCAGCCAAGGTGACGAGCAGTACTTC. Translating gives CASSQGDEQYF.

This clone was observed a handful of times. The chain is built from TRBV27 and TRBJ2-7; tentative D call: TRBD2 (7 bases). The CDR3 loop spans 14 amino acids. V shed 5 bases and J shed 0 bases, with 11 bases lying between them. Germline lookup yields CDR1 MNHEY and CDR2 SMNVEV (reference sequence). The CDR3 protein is CASSPRGPSYEQYF. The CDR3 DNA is TGTGCCAGCAGTCCGCGGGGGCCCTCCTACGAGCAGTACTTC.

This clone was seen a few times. This chain's CDR3 is CASSEYEGANYGYTF. The CDR3 DNA reads as TGTGCCAGCAGTGAATACGAGGGGGCGAACTATGGCTACACCTTC. The rearrangement uses TRBV6-1 and TRBJ1-2, with 7 positions matching TRBD1. J gave up 2 bases and V 2 bases, and 5 bases lay outside the gene matches. CDR3 length equals 15 residues. Germline assignment: CDR1 MNHNS and CDR2 SASEGT.

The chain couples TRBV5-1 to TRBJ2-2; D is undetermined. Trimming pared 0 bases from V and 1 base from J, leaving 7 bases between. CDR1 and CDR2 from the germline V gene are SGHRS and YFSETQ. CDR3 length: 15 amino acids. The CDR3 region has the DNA TGCGCCAGCAGCTTGGTAACCGGGAACACCGGGGAGCTGTTTTTT. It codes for CASSLVTGNTGELFF.

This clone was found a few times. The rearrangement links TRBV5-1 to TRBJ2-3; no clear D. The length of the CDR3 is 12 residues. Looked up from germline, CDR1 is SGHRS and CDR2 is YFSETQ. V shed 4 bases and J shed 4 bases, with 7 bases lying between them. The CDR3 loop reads CASSPGSDTQYF. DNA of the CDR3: TGCGCCAGCAGCCCGGGTTCAGATACGCAGTATTTT.

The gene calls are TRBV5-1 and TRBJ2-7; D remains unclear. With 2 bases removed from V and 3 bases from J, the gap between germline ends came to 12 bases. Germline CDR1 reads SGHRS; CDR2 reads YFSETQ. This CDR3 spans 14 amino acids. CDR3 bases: TGCGCCAGCAGCTTACGACTGGAACTCTACGAGCAGTACTTC. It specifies CASSLRLELYEQYF.

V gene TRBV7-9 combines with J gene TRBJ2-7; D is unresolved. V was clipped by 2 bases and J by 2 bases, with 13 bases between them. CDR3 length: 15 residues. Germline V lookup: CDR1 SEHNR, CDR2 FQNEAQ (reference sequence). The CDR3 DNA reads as TGTGCCAGCAGCTTAAACTCAGCCAGAACCTACGAGCAGTACTTC. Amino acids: CASSLNSARTYEQYF.

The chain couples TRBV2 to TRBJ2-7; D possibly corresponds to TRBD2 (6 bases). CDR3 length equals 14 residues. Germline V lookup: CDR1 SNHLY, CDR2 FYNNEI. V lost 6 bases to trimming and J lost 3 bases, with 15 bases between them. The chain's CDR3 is CASSSGTGFYEQYF. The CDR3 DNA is TGTGCCAGCAGCTCCGGGACTGGATTCTACGAGCAGTACTTC. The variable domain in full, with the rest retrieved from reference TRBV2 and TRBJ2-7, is EPEVTQTPSHQVTQMGQEVILRCVPISNHLYFYWYRQILGQKVEFLVSFYNNEISEKSEIFDDQFSVERPDGSNFTLKIRSTKLEDSAMYFCASSSGTGFYEQYFGPGTRLTVT.

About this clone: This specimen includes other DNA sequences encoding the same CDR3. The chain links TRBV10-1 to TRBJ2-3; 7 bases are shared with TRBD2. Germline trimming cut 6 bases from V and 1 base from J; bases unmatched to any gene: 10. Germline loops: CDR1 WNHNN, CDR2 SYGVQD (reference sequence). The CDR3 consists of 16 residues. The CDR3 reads CASRGVASGGTDTQYF. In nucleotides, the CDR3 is TGCGCCAGCAGGGGGGTGGCTAGCGGCGGCACAGATACGCAGTATTTT.

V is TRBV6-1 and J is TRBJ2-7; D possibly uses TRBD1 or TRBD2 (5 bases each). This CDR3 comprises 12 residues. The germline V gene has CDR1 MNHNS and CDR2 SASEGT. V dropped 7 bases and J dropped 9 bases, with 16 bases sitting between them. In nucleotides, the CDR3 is TGTGCCAGCATTTCCGGGACGGTGGGGCAGTACTTC. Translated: CASISGTVGQYF.

The CDR3 DNA reads TGTGCCAGCAGCGGGTCTTTTGGAAACACCATATATTTT. Translated, it gives CASSGSFGNTIYF. The chain employs TRBV5-8 and TRBJ1-3; D not resolved. The length of the CDR3 is 13 residues. The V gene lost 4 bases and the J gene lost 3 bases, with 8 bases spanning the gap. Per germline, CDR1 SGHTS and CDR2 YDEGEE.

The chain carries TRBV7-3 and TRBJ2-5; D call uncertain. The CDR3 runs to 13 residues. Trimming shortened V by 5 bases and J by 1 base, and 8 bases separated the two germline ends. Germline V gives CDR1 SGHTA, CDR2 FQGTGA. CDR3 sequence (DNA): TGTGCCAGCAGCCCCCGACTCCAAGAGACCCAGTACTTC. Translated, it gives CASSPRLQETQYF.

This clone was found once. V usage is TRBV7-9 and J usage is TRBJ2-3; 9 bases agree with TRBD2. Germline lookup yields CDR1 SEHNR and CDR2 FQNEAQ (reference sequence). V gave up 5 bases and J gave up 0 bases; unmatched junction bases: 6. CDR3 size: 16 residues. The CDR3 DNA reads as TGTGCCAGCAGCGAAGATAGCGGGGGTAGCACAGATACGCAGTATTTT. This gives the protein CASSEDSGGSTDTQYF.

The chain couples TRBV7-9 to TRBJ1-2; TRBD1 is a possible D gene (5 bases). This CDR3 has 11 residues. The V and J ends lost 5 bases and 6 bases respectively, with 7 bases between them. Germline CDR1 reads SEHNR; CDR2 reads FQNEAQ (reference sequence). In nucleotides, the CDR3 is TGTGCCAGCAGCCCCAGGGATGGCTACACCTTC. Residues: CASSPRDGYTF. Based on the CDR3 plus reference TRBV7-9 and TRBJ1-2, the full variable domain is DTGVSQNPRHKITKRGQNVTFRCDPISEHNRLYWYRQTLGQGPEFLTYFQNEAQLEKSRLLSDRFSAERPKGSFSTLEIQRTEQGDSAMYLCASSPRDGYTFGSGTRLTVV.